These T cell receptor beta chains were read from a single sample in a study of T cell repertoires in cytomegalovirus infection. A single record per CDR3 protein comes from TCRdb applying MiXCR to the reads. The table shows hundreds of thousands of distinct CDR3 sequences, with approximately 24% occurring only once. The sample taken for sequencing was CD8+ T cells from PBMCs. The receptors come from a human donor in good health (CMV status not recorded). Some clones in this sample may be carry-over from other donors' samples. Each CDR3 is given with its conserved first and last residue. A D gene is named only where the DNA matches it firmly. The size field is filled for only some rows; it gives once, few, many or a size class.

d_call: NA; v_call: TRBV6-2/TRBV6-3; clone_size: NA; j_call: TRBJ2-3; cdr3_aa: CASTDIVLDTQYF; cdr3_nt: TGTGCCAGCACAGACATCGTACTAGATACGCAGTATTTT
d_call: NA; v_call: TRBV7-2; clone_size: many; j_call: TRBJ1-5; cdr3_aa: CASSPQPGWVGFLSNQPQHF; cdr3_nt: TGTGCCAGCAGCCCCCAGCCTGGGTGGGTTGGTTTTTTAAGCAATCAGCCCCAGCATTTT
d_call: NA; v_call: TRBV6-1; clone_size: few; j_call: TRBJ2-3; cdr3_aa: CASSEAIRTDTQYF; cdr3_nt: TGTGCCAGCAGTGAAGCGATCCGCACAGATACGCAGTATTTT
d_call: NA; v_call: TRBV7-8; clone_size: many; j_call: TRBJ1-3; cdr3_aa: CASSPPGGLRRNTIYF; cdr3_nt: TGTGCCAGCAGCCCCCCCGGCGGTCTCCGACGGAACACCATATATTTT
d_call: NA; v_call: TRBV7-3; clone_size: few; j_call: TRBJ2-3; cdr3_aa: CASSFGSYTDTQYF; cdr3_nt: TGTGCCAGCAGCTTCGGGTCCTACACAGATACGCAGTATTTT
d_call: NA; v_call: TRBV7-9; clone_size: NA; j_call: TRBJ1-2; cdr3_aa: CASSLDAGLGLGYTF; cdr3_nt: TGTGCCAGCAGCTTAGACGCGGGGTTGGGGCTTGGCTACACCTTC
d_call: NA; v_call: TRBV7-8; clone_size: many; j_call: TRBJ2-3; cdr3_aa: CASSLALWGGLVDADTQYF; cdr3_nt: TGTGCCAGCAGCTTAGCGCTGTGGGGGGGGCTGGTGGACGCAGATACGCAGTATTTT
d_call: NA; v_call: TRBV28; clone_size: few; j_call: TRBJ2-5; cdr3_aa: CASSFEGDYLETQYF; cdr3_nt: TGTGCCAGCAGTTTCGAGGGGGACTACCTAGAGACCCAGTACTTC
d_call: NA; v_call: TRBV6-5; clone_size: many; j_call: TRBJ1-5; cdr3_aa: CASSYLGLDQPQHF; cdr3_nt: TGTGCCAGCAGTTACTTGGGTCTTGATCAGCCCCAGCATTTT
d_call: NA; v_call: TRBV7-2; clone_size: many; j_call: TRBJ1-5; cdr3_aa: CASSREEGPGYSNQPQHF; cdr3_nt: TGTGCCAGCAGCCGGGAGGAGGGCCCGGGGTATAGCAATCAGCCCCAGCATTTT
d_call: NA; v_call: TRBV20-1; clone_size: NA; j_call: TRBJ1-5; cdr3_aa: CSAREWEGSNQPQHF; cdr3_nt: TGCAGTGCTAGAGAGTGGGAGGGCAGCAATCAGCCCCAGCATTTT
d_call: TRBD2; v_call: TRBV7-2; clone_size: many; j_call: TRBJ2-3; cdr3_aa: CASSHRIAGGSTDTQYF; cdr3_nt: TGTGCCAGCAGCCACAGAATAGCGGGGGGAAGCACAGATACGCAGTATTTT
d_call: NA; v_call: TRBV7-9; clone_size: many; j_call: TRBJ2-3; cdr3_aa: CASSSGGPQWGFTDTQYF; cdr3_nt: TGTGCCAGCAGCTCTGGGGGCCCTCAGTGGGGATTCACAGATACGCAGTATTTT
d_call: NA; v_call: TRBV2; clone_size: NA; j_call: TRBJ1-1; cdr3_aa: CAYHQRHAGTEAFF; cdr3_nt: TGTGCCTATCACCAGCGGCACGCAGGGACAGAAGCTTTCTTT
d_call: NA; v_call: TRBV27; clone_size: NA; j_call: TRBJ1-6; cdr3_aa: CASSLSMDSPLHF; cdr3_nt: TGTGCCAGCAGTTTATCGATGGATTCACCCCTCCACTTT
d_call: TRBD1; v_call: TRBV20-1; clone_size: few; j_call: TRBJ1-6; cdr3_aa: CSARDGGGPYNSPLHF; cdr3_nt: TGCAGTGCTAGAGATGGAGGGGGCCCCTATAATTCACCCCTCCACTTT
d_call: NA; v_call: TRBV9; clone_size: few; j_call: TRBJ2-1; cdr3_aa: CASSVEASSYNEQFF; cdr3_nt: TGTGCCAGCAGCGTAGAGGCCAGCTCCTACAATGAGCAGTTCTTC
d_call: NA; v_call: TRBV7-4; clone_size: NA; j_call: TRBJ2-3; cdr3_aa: CASSHTRMDTQYF; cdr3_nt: TGTGCCAGCAGCCACACCAGGATGGATACGCAGTATTTT
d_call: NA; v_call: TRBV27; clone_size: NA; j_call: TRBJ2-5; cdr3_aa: CASSEPMRETQYF; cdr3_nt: TGTGCCAGCAGCGAACCGATGCGGGAGACCCAGTACTTC
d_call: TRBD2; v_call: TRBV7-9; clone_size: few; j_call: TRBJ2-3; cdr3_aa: CASSAQSAGLAGGRSTDTQYF; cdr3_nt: TGTGCCAGCAGCGCCCAGAGTGCGGGACTAGCGGGGGGGCGCAGCACAGATACGCAGTATTTT
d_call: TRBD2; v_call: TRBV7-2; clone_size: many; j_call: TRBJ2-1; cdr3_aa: CASSFSSGGASYEQFF; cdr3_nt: TGTGCCAGCAGCTTCTCGAGCGGGGGGGCCTCGTATGAGCAGTTCTTC
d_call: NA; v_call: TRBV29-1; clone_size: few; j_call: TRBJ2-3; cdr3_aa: CSVDLEGADTQYF; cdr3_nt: TGCAGCGTTGATCTGGAGGGGGCAGATACGCAGTATTTT
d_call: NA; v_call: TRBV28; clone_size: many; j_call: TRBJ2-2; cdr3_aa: CASSPLDTGELFF; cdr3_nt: TGTGCCAGCAGCCCTCTCGACACCGGGGAGCTGTTTTTT
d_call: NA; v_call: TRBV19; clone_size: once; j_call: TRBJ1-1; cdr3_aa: CASSIDAGENTEAFF; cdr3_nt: TGTGCCAGTAGTATAGATGCAGGGGAGAACACTGAAGCTTTCTTT
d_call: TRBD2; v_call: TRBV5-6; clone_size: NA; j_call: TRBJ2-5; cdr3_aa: CASRASGILRTQYF; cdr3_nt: TGTGCCAGCAGGGCTAGCGGGATCTTGAGAACCCAGTACTTC
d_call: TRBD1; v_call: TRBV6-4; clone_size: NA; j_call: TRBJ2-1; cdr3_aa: CASSAGQGAGEQFF; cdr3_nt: TGTGCCAGCAGTGCTGGACAGGGGGCTGGTGAGCAGTTCTTC
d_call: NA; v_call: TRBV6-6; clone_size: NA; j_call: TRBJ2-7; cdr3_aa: CASSYSGFDEQYF; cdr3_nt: TGTGCCAGCAGTTACTCGGGGTTCGACGAGCAGTACTTC
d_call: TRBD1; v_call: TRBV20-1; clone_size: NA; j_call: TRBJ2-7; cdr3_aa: CSATILRGGVYEQYF; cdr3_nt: TGCAGTGCCACAATACTTAGAGGGGGCGTCTACGAGCAGTACTTC
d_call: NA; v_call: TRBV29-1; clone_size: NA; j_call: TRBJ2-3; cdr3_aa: CSVDPAQDTQYF; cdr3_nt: TGCAGCGTTGACCCGGCACAGGATACGCAGTATTTT
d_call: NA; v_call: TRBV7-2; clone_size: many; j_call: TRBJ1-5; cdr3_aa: CASSPRGANQPQHF; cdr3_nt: TGTGCCAGCAGCCCTAGGGGGGCCAATCAGCCCCAGCATTTT
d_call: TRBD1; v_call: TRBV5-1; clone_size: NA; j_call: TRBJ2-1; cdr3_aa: CASSRRFRDRTPYNEQFF; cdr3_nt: TGCGCCAGCAGCCGGAGGTTTCGGGACAGGACACCCTACAATGAGCAGTTCTTC
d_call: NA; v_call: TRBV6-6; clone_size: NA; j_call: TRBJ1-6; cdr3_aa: CASSETGTNGNSPLHF; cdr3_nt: TGTGCCAGCAGTGAGACTGGGACGAACGGGAATTCACCCCTCCACTTT
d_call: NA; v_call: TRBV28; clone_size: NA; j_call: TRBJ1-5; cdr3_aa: CVSRGGAYSNQPQHF; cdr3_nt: TGTGTCAGCAGGGGAGGAGCATATAGCAATCAGCCCCAGCATTTT
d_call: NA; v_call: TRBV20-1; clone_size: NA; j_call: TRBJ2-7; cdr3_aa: CSARVREDFYEQYF; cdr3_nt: TGCAGTGCTAGAGTCCGGGAAGATTTCTACGAGCAGTACTTC
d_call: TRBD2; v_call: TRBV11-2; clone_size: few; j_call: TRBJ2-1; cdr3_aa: CASSLIASGGYNEQFF; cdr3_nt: TGTGCCAGCAGCTTAATTGCTAGCGGGGGTTACAATGAGCAGTTCTTC
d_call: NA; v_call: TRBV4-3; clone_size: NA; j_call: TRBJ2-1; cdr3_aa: CASSQDGARRSYNEQFF; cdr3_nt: TGCGCCAGCAGCCAAGACGGGGCGAGACGTTCCTACAATGAGCAGTTCTTC
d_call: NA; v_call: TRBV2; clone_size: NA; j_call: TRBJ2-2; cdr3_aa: CASSGLNNTGELFF; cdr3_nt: TGTGCCAGCAGTGGCTTGAATAACACCGGGGAGCTGTTTTTT
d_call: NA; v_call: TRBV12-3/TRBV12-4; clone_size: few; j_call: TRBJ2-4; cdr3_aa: CASETSPSNIQYF; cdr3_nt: TGTGCCAGTGAAACTAGTCCTTCGAACATTCAGTACTTC
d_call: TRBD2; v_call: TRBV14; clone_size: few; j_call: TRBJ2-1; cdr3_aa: CASSLGLAVFEQFF; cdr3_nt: TGTGCCAGCAGCCTTGGACTAGCGGTCTTTGAGCAGTTCTTC
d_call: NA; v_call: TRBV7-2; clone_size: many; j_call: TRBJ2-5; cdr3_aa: CASSLAKLAQETQYF; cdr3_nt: TGTGCCAGCAGCTTAGCAAAGCTAGCCCAAGAGACCCAGTACTTC
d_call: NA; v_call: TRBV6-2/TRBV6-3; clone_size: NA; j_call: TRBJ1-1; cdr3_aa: CASSYSGGFGDTEAFF; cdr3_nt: TGTGCCAGCAGTTACTCGGGGGGATTTGGCGACACTGAAGCTTTCTTT
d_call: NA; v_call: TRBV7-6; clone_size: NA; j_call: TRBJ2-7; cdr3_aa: CASSLGGGNEQYF; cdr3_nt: TGTGCCAGCAGCTTAGGGGGGGGCAACGAGCAGTACTTC
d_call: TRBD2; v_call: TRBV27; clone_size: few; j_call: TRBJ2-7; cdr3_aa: CASTPTSGGASSYEQYF; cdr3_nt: TGTGCCAGCACCCCGACTAGCGGGGGGGCCAGCTCCTACGAGCAGTACTTC
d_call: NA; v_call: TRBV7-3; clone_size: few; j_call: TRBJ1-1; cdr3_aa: CASSDAGATTEAFF; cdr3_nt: TGTGCCAGCAGCGACGCGGGGGCGACCACTGAAGCTTTCTTT
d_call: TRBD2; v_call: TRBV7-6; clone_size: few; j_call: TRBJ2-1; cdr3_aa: CASSFPGRAGGGEQFF; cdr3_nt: TGTGCCAGCAGCTTCCCCGGGAGGGCGGGGGGTGGGGAGCAGTTCTTC
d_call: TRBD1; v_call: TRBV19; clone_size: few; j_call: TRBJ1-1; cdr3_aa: CASSAGRDSEAFF; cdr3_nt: TGTGCCAGTAGTGCCGGTAGGGACAGTGAAGCTTTCTTT
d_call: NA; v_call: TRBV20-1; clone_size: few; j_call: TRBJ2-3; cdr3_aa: CSARGLEGPEDTQYF; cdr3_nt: TGCAGTGCTAGAGGTTTGGAGGGCCCGGAAGATACGCAGTATTTT
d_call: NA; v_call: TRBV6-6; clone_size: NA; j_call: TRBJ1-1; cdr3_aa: CASSYVGRTEAFF; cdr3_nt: TGTGCCAGCAGTTACGTAGGGCGGACTGAAGCTTTCTTT
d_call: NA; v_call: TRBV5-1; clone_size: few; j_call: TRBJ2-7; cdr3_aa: CASSPGDHPSEQYF; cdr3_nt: TGCGCCAGCAGCCCAGGGGACCACCCCAGCGAGCAGTACTTC
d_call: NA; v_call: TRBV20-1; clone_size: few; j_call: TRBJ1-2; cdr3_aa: CSARGRSNYGYTF; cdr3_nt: TGCAGTGCTAGAGGGAGGAGCAACTATGGCTACACCTTC
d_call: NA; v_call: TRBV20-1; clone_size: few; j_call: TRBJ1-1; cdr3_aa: CSARDDLQGWTEAFF; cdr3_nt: TGCAGTGCTAGAGACGACCTACAGGGTTGGACTGAAGCTTTCTTT